This T cell receptor (beta chain) was captured by sequencing in a study of blood T cells in healthy people across ages. For the study at large: For every two T cells, template switching captured about one barcoded beta molecule. Overall study findings and caveats: Age advanced and TCR beta diversity per million T cells fell, roughly linearly.

Comments on this clonotype: What it recognizes is unknown.

V was trimmed by 1 base and J by 3 bases, leaving 12 bases between them. The germline V gene encodes CDR1 SGHTA and CDR2 FQGNSA. CDR3 size: 15 residues. With a J-beta primer mix and a sample-barcoded 5' primer, a second PCR ran about 7 to 11 cycles. A template-switch adaptor that had 12 random nucleotides put a tag on each cDNA molecule. Paired-end reads containing CDR3 totaled no fewer than 2.5 million for each sample. TCRdb passed the 5' RACE reads through MiXCR, listing each CDR3 protein once. The table has some 550,000 distinct CDR3 sequences, about 45% seen once. The genes are TRBV7-2 and TRBJ1-2; the D gene is possibly TRBD1 (6 bases). The sequence derives from an elderly man in good health. Specimen: blood. The CDR3 coding sequence is TGTGCCAGCAGCTTAGGACCGACAGGAGACTATGGCTACACCTTC. This encodes CASSLGPTGDYGYTF.